Each of the 27 T cell receptor beta chains below was sequenced from the same sample in a study of cytomegalovirus exposure and HLA in healthy donors. The PCR employed 60 Vbeta primers together with 13 Jbeta primers. Assay: immunoSEQ multiplex PCR; the TCRdb copy retains only in-frame clones and omits some. The sample consists of about 96,000 clones, approximately 72% of them appearing once. The specimen was PBMCs. These receptors all come from a female donor in good health and CMV-seropositive.

The J gene is TRBJ2-7, the V gene TRBV28; D possibly corresponds to TRBD2 (5 bases). The V end was cut by 6 bases, the J end by 3 bases, with 6 bases between. CDR1 MDHEN and CDR2 SYDVKM come from the germline V gene. The CDR3 has 11 residues. The CDR3 nucleotides read TGTGCCAGCAGCGGGGTCTACGAGCAGTACTTC. This sequence encodes CASSGVYEQYF.

This chain uses TRBV7-9 with TRBJ1-2; no firm D call. The germline gives CDR1 SEHNR, CDR2 FQNEAQ (reference sequence). The CDR3 runs to 13 residues. V lost 1 base to trimming and J lost 4 bases, with 7 bases between them. The DNA for the CDR3 is TGTGCCAGCAGCTTAGTCAGTCTCTATGGCTACACCTTC. Its translation is CASSLVSLYGYTF.

The genes are TRBV9 and TRBJ2-3; tentative D call: TRBD2 (5 bases). Germline CDR1 reads SGDLS; CDR2 reads YYNGEE. This CDR3 contains 14 residues. V gave up 0 bases and J gave up 3 bases, with 8 bases separating them. As DNA, the CDR3 is TGTGCCAGCAGCGTAGAGGGAGTTACAGATACGCAGTATTTT. It codes for CASSVEGVTDTQYF.

This clone showed up just a few times. The rearrangement links TRBV19 to TRBJ1-4, with 7 bases aligning to TRBD1. The CDR3 runs 15 residues. Germline V gene data show CDR1 as LNHDA and CDR2 as SQIVND (reference sequence). With 8 bases clipped from V and 6 bases from J, the junction kept 12 bases outside the gene matches. CDR3 bases: TGTGCCAGTCGATTTCGGGACAGTCGGGATGAAAAACTGTTTTTT. Translated, it gives CASRFRDSRDEKLFF.

The chain is built from TRBV7-2 and TRBJ2-2, with 7 bases aligning to TRBD2. From germline, CDR1 is SGHTA and CDR2 FQGNSA. V lost 6 bases and J lost 1; bases outside the gene matches: 5. The CDR3 runs to 15 residues. The CDR3 loop reads CASRAGTMNTGELFF. DNA of the CDR3: TGTGCCAGCAGAGCCGGGACTATGAACACCGGGGAGCTGTTTTTT.

The chain links TRBV5-6 to TRBJ1-2; possibly TRBD1 for D (5 bases). Germline CDR1 SGHDT, CDR2 YYEEEE. V lost 1 base, J lost 2 bases, and 9 bases lay in between. The CDR3 is made up of 14 amino acids. CDR3 amino acids: CASSLPGVNYGYTF. The CDR3 bases are TGTGCCAGCAGCTTGCCGGGGGTGAACTATGGCTACACCTTC.

This clone showed up just a few times. V gene TRBV2 combines with J gene TRBJ2-1; D is perhaps TRBD1 (6 bases). Germline loops: CDR1 SNHLY, CDR2 FYNNEI. The CDR3 runs to 14 residues. V was shortened by 4 bases and J by 2 bases, with 9 bases between the two germline ends. DNA for the CDR3: TGTGCCAGCAGTGTTAGGGACACCTACAATGAGCAGTTCTTC. It translates to CASSVRDTYNEQFF.

The gene calls are TRBV29-1 and TRBJ2-1; D is ambiguous. Germline lookup yields CDR1 SQVTM and CDR2 ANQGSEA. V was pared by 1 base and J by 8 bases, with 9 bases between. The CDR3 sequence is 12 residues long. This CDR3 is CSVEVRVDEQFF. CDR3 nucleotides: TGCAGCGTTGAAGTCCGGGTTGATGAGCAGTTCTTC.

The rearrangement joins TRBV19 to TRBJ1-1; a weak D match, TRBD1 (6 bases). Germline CDR1 LNHDA, CDR2 SQIVND (reference sequence). This CDR3 spans 12 amino acids. V was shortened by 3 bases and J by 11 bases, with 13 bases between the two germline ends. The CDR3 loop reads CASSISTGRAFF. The CDR3 nucleotides are TGTGCCAGTAGTATCTCGACAGGAAGGGCTTTCTTT.

A few counts support this clone. The gene calls are TRBV29-1 and TRBJ1-1, with TRBD1 as a possible D gene (6 bases). V was cut by 7 bases and J by 1 base, with 13 bases left in between. Germline V gives CDR1 SQVTM, CDR2 ANQGSEA. This CDR3 contains 13 residues. CDR3 sequence reads: CSATDSPNTEAFF. Here the CDR3 DNA reads TGCAGCGCAACGGACAGTCCGAACACTGAAGCTTTCTTT.

The chain recombines TRBV9 with TRBJ2-2, with TRBD2 matching over 8 bases. Per germline, CDR1 SGDLS and CDR2 YYNGEE. With V trimmed by 7 bases and J by 5 bases, 13 bases remained unmatched. The CDR3 is 16 residues long. The DNA for the CDR3 is TGTGCCAGCTCGGAGAGTAGCGGGGTAGTAACCGGGGAGCTGTTTTTT. Translated: CASSESSGVVTGELFF.

This chain connects TRBV4-3 to TRBJ2-3, with 8 bases aligning to TRBD2. Germline-derived CDR1 and CDR2 are LGHNA and YSLEER. There are 16 residues in the CDR3. With V trimmed by 4 bases and J by 1 base, 7 bases remained unmatched. CDR3 DNA sequence: TGCGCCAGCAGCCCCCTGCTTAGCGGGGGCACAGATACGCAGTATTTT. It encodes CASSPLLSGGTDTQYF.

The chain uses TRBV5-1 and TRBJ2-7; D not certain. The germline V gene encodes CDR1 SGHRS and CDR2 YFSETQ. The CDR3 spans 13 residues. Trimming cost V 2 bases and J 0 bases, with 6 bases left between them. The CDR3 protein is CASSFTASYEQYF. The CDR3 DNA is TGCGCCAGCAGCTTCACAGCCTCCTACGAGCAGTACTTC.

This chain links TRBV11-2 with TRBJ2-1; TRBD2 aligns across 12 bases. Germline values: CDR1 SGHAT, CDR2 FQNNGV. With V trimmed by 3 bases and J by 4 bases, 1 base remained unmatched. The CDR3 runs 15 residues. DNA for the CDR3: TGTGCCAGCAGCTTCGGGACTAGCGGGTACAATGAGCAGTTCTTC. Translation gives CASSFGTSGYNEQFF.

V usage is TRBV2 and J usage is TRBJ1-2; possibly TRBD1 for D (5 bases). The germline V gene encodes CDR1 SNHLY and CDR2 FYNNEI. V gave up 4 bases and J gave up 3 bases, with 15 bases separating them. The CDR3 loop spans 15 amino acids. The CDR3 region is CASSAPWGGDYGYTF. The CDR3 coding sequence is TGTGCCAGCAGTGCGCCCTGGGGGGGAGACTATGGCTACACCTTC. The complete variable domain, with remaining parts taken from reference TRBV2 and TRBJ1-2, reads EPEVTQTPSHQVTQMGQEVILRCVPISNHLYFYWYRQILGQKVEFLVSFYNNEISEKSEIFDDQFSVERPDGSNFTLKIRSTKLEDSAMYFCASSAPWGGDYGYTFGSGTRLTVV.

The CDR3 here is CASSKGSGGDVKTQYF. DNA of the CDR3: TGCGCCAGCAGCAAGGGGTCAGGTGGGGATGTTAAGACCCAGTACTTC. This sequence joins TRBV4-1 and TRBJ2-5; D perhaps matches TRBD1 (5 bases). CDR3 length equals 16 residues. V was pared by 5 bases and J by 6 bases, with 22 bases between. Germline V gene sequence: CDR1 MGHRA, CDR2 YSYEKL.

This clone came up once. V gene TRBV28 combines with J gene TRBJ1-5; D is uncertain. V lost 0 bases, J lost 0 bases, and 6 bases lay in between. Per the germline V gene, CDR1 is MDHEN and CDR2 is SYDVKM. This CDR3 contains 15 residues. The DNA for the CDR3 is TGTGCCAGCAGTTTATGGGCCCCTAGCAATCAGCCCCAGCATTTT. Its protein product is CASSLWAPSNQPQHF.

The rearrangement joins TRBV6-6 to TRBJ2-5; D unclear. This CDR3 contains 12 residues. V was pared by 9 bases and J by 0 bases, with 8 bases between. CDR1 is MNHNY and CDR2 is SVGAGI in the germline V gene (reference sequence). The CDR3 reads CASRQNQETQYF. CDR3 nucleotides: TGTGCCAGTAGACAAAACCAAGAGACCCAGTACTTC.

J is TRBJ1-1 and V is TRBV25-1; the match to TRBD1 covers 7 bases. This CDR3 is built from 13 residues. Germline V CDR1 and CDR2: MGHDK, SYGVNS. Trimming cost V 8 bases and J 7 bases; bases outside gene matches: 10. This CDR3 reads CASHQGVGSEAFF. CDR3 coding DNA: TGTGCCAGCCATCAGGGGGTAGGGAGTGAAGCTTTCTTT.

The CDR3 bases are TGTGCCAGTAGCCTACAGGGGAACACTGAAGCTTTCTTT. This gives the protein CASSLQGNTEAFF. The gene calls are TRBV19 and TRBJ1-1; tentative D call: TRBD1 (6 bases). The CDR3 loop spans 13 amino acids. The germline gives CDR1 LNHDA, CDR2 SQIVND (reference sequence). V was trimmed by 6 bases and J by 1 base, leaving 9 bases between them. Using reference TRBV19 and TRBJ1-1 for the parts outside the CDR3, the full variable domain is DGGITQSPKYLFRKEGQNVTLSCEQNLNHDAMYWYRQDPGQGLRLIYYSQIVNDFQKGDIAEGYSVSREKKESFPLTVTSAQKNPTAFYLCASSLQGNTEAFFGQGTRLTVV.

The V call is TRBV7-8, the J call TRBJ1-6; 7 nucleotides line up with TRBD1. Losses at the gene ends were 7 bases for V and 0 bases for J; bases not matched to a gene: 6. The CDR3 spans 16 residues. Per the germline V gene, CDR1 is SGHVS and CDR2 is FQNEAQ. The CDR3 is CASTDRATSYNSPLHF. CDR3 bases: TGTGCCAGCACCGACAGGGCCACCTCCTATAATTCACCCCTCCACTTT.

The J gene is TRBJ2-5, the V gene TRBV28, with D unresolved. Germline V lookup: CDR1 MDHEN, CDR2 SYDVKM. This CDR3 contains 13 residues. The V end was cut by 2 bases, the J end by 4 bases, with 8 bases between. As DNA, the CDR3 is TGTGCCAGCAGTTTAAGAGCCCCAGAGACCCAGTACTTC. Protein product: CASSLRAPETQYF. The full variable domain, in which reference TRBV28 and TRBJ2-5 provide the parts outside the CDR3, is DVKVTQSSRYLVKRTGEKVFLECVQDMDHENMFWYRQDPGLGLRLIYFSYDVKMKEKGDIPEGYSVSREKKERFSLILESASTNQTSMYLCASSLRAPETQYFGPGTRLLVL.

This chain uses TRBV29-1 with TRBJ1-2; D ambiguous. Per the germline V gene, CDR1 is SQVTM and CDR2 is ANQGSEA. This CDR3 spans 15 amino acids. Between the trimmed V and J ends, which lost 6 bases and 8 bases, there was a span of 25 bases. The CDR3 loop reads CSVLRGSGPVVGYTF. Written as DNA, the CDR3 is TGCAGCGTCCTGAGAGGGAGCGGCCCTGTGGTAGGCTACACCTTC.

V usage is TRBV30 and J usage is TRBJ1-4, with TRBD1 matching 10 bases. V lost 5 bases and J lost 8; bases outside the gene matches: 8. This CDR3 is 14 amino acids long. In germline, CDR1 is GTSNPN, CDR2 SVGIG (reference sequence). The CDR3 sequence: CAWAGDRGVEKLFF. In nucleotides, the CDR3 is TGTGCCTGGGCTGGGGACAGGGGAGTAGAAAAACTGTTTTTT.

The chain employs TRBV5-4 and TRBJ1-4, with 9 nucleotides matching TRBD1. The length of the CDR3 is 14 residues. CDR1 SGHNT and CDR2 YYREEE come from the germline V gene (reference sequence). The V gene end was trimmed by 3 bases and the J gene end by 8 bases; junction bases not matched to a gene: 5. This CDR3 is CASSYGQGYEKLFF. The CDR3 DNA is TGTGCCAGCAGCTACGGACAGGGGTACGAAAAACTGTTTTTT.

The rearrangement links TRBV7-3 to TRBJ1-2, with TRBD1 matching 8 bases. Germline CDR1 reads SGHTA; CDR2 reads FQGTGA. With 2 bases clipped from V and 8 bases from J, the junction kept 7 bases outside the gene matches. The CDR3 covers 14 residues. The CDR3 region is CASSLAGGAEGYTF. Written as DNA, the CDR3 is TGTGCCAGCAGCTTAGCAGGGGGCGCGGAGGGCTACACCTTC.

The chain links TRBV30 to TRBJ1-6, with TRBD1 as a possible D gene (5 bases). The CDR3 is 15 amino acids. V lost 4 bases to trimming and J lost 6 bases, with 16 bases between them. From germline, CDR1 is GTSNPN and CDR2 SVGIG (reference sequence). The CDR3 DNA reads TGTGCCTGGATGAGACGGACATTCCGTAATTCACCCCTCCACTTT. It translates to CAWMRRTFRNSPLHF.